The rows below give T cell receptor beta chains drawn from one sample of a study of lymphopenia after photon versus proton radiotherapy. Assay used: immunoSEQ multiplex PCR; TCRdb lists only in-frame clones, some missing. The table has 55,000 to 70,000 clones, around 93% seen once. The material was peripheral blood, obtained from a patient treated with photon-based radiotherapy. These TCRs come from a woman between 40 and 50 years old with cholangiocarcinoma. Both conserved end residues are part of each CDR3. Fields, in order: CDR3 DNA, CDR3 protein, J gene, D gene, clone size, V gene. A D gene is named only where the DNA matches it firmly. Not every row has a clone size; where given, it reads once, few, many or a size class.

CDR3nt: TGTGCCAGCAGCTTGGAGGATCTAGGGACCGGGGAGCTGTTTTTT; CDR3aa: CASSLEDLGTGELFF; j_gene: TRBJ2-2; d_gene: -; abundance: once; v_gene: TRBV5-4
CDR3nt: TGTGCCAGCAGCTTAAGACTAGCGGGGGATGAAGAGACCCAGTACTTC; CDR3aa: CASSLRLAGDEETQYF; j_gene: TRBJ2-5; d_gene: TRBD2; abundance: -; v_gene: TRBV7-9
CDR3nt: TGCAGCGTTGCTGGGGTACGTTTCTCTGGAAACACCATATATTTT; CDR3aa: CSVAGVRFSGNTIYF; j_gene: TRBJ1-3; d_gene: -; abundance: -; v_gene: TRBV29-1
CDR3nt: TGTGCCTGGAGTGTAGGGGCAGGGGGGTTGGATGAAAAACTGTTTTTT; CDR3aa: CAWSVGAGGLDEKLFF; j_gene: TRBJ1-4; d_gene: TRBD1; abundance: -; v_gene: TRBV30
CDR3nt: TGTGCCAGCAGGCCAATAGCGGGAGGGTACAATGAGCAGTTCTTC; CDR3aa: CASRPIAGGYNEQFF; j_gene: TRBJ2-1; d_gene: TRBD2; abundance: -; v_gene: TRBV5-4
CDR3nt: TGTGCCAGTAAGACAGGGGATAATCAGCCCCAGCATTTT; CDR3aa: CASKTGDNQPQHF; j_gene: TRBJ1-5; d_gene: TRBD1; abundance: -; v_gene: TRBV19
CDR3nt: TGCGCCAGCAGTGAGTCGTGGGGTACACACGAGCAGTACTTC; CDR3aa: CASSESWGTHEQYF; j_gene: TRBJ2-7; d_gene: -; abundance: once; v_gene: TRBV10-1
CDR3nt: TGCGCCAGCAGCGTACAGGGGGGAGGCACAGATACGCAGTATTTT; CDR3aa: CASSVQGGGTDTQYF; j_gene: TRBJ2-3; d_gene: TRBD1; abundance: -; v_gene: TRBV5-1
CDR3nt: TGTGCCAGCAGCTCCCTGTACAATGAGCAGTTCTTC; CDR3aa: CASSSLYNEQFF; j_gene: TRBJ2-1; d_gene: -; abundance: -; v_gene: TRBV7-9
CDR3nt: TGTGCCAGCCACTCCCTCGGCGGGAGTGCCTACGAGCAGTACTTC; CDR3aa: CASHSLGGSAYEQYF; j_gene: TRBJ2-7; d_gene: TRBD2; abundance: -; v_gene: TRBV28
CDR3nt: TGTGCCAGCAGTTACTCTACTAACTATGGCTACACCTTC; CDR3aa: CASSYSTNYGYTF; j_gene: TRBJ1-2; d_gene: -; abundance: -; v_gene: TRBV6-5
CDR3nt: TGTGCCAGCAGCAACGGACTTCGGGGGGATGGCTACACCTTC; CDR3aa: CASSNGLRGDGYTF; j_gene: TRBJ1-2; d_gene: -; abundance: -; v_gene: TRBV7-2
CDR3nt: TGTGCCACGGGACAGAGGAACACTGAAGCTTTCTTT; CDR3aa: CATGQRNTEAFF; j_gene: TRBJ1-1; d_gene: TRBD1; abundance: -; v_gene: TRBV10-3